One and the same sample provided the 21 T cell receptor beta chains below, sequenced in a study of shared clonotypes between healthy human individuals. Method: immunoSEQ multiplex PCR; TCRdb's copy keeps in-frame clones and lacks some. Seen here are around 700,000 clones, approximately 75% observed once, and the top ten hold 1.8%. The sample taken for sequencing was memory CD4+ T cells sorted from blood. Subset described: CD45RA-negative fraction. The receptors come from a woman aged 25 to 39 in good health.

This clone showed up many times. The genes are TRBV7-9 and TRBJ1-2; D not resolved. CDR1 and CDR2 (germline): SEHNR, FQNEAQ (reference sequence). The ends were cut back, 0 bases at V and 8 bases at J, with 13 bases in the middle. This CDR3 is built from 14 residues. CDR3 region: CASSLAAEGKGYTF. The DNA for the CDR3 is TGTGCCAGCAGCTTAGCAGCAGAAGGCAAAGGCTACACCTTC.

Details on this clone: The same CDR3 can be traced to other DNA sequences in this sample. The chain is built from TRBV18 and TRBJ1-1; D gene uncertain. Trimming shortened V by 2 bases and J by 1 base, and 5 bases separated the two germline ends. Germline V gives CDR1 KGHSH, CDR2 LQKENI. The CDR3 is 13 residues long. CDR3 sequence (DNA): TGTGCCAGCTCACCATCAGAGAACACTGAAGCTTTCTTT. Translation gives CASSPSENTEAFF.

V gene TRBV10-3 combines with J gene TRBJ2-1, with a possible D match to TRBD1 (5 bases). The germline CDR1 and CDR2 sequences are ENHRY and SYGVKD. The V end was cut by 2 bases, the J end by 8 bases, with 10 bases between. The CDR3 totals 13 residues. The CDR3 is CAISEQGADEQFF. The CDR3 DNA reads TGTGCCATCAGTGAGCAGGGCGCGGATGAGCAGTTCTTC.

Comments on this clone: Other nucleotide sequences in the sample specify the same CDR3. The V call is TRBV5-1, the J call TRBJ1-4; D uncertain. The CDR3 sequence is 13 residues long. Germline CDR1 reads SGHRS; CDR2 reads YFSETQ. V lost 0 bases to trimming and J lost 2 bases, with 2 bases between them. The CDR3 sequence: CASSLGTNEKLFF. The CDR3 DNA follows: TGCGCCAGCAGCTTGGGTACTAATGAAAAACTGTTTTTT.

The chain carries TRBV12-2 and TRBJ1-2. TRBV12-2 is a pseudogene locus. This CDR3 region has 13 residues. CDR3 sequence reads: CASPLGPTNGYTF. The CDR3 DNA reads TGTGCAAGTCCCCTGGGACCGACTAACGGCTACACCTTC.

The chain couples TRBV6-5 to TRBJ2-7, with D possibly being TRBD1 or TRBD2 (6 bases each). This CDR3 contains 13 residues. The germline V gene encodes CDR1 MNHEY and CDR2 SVGAGI. Trimming removed 4 bases from V and 7 bases from J, with 14 bases in between. The CDR3 region is CASSSEGGLEQYF. In DNA form, the CDR3 reads TGTGCCAGCAGTTCCGAGGGGGGCTTGGAGCAGTACTTC.

This rearrangement joins TRBV7-9 to TRBJ2-5, with TRBD2 identical over 15 bases. CDR3 length: 16 residues. Germline V gene sequence: CDR1 SEHNR, CDR2 FQNEAQ (reference sequence). Trimming took 1 base from V and 4 from J; bases not matched to a gene: 1. CDR3 DNA sequence: TGTGCCAGCAGCTTAGGGACTAGCGGGAGGGGAGAGACCCAGTACTTC. It yields the protein CASSLGTSGRGETQYF.

J is TRBJ1-5 and V is TRBV6-6; possibly TRBD1 for D (5 bases). The CDR3 length is 15 residues. The germline gives CDR1 MNHNY, CDR2 SVGAGI (reference sequence). The ends were cut back, 0 bases at V and 6 bases at J, with 12 bases in the middle. The DNA for the CDR3 is TGTGCCAGCAGTTACTCGACGGCGGGGGGTCAGCCCCAGCATTTT. It specifies CASSYSTAGGQPQHF.

The chain has TRBV27 and TRBJ2-2, with a possible D match to TRBD2 (6 bases). The length of the CDR3 is 14 residues. Germline assignment: CDR1 MNHEY and CDR2 SMNVEV (reference sequence). Trimming removed 5 bases at V and 4 bases at J, with 11 bases between. Written as DNA, the CDR3 is TGTGCCAGCAGTCTCGCGGGACTCACCGGGGAGCTGTTTTTT. The encoded protein is CASSLAGLTGELFF.

This chain uses TRBV5-1 with TRBJ1-4, with no clear D. V was clipped by 5 bases and J by 16 bases, with 15 bases between them. Germline values: CDR1 SGHRS, CDR2 YFSETQ. CDR3 size: 11 residues. CDR3 in DNA: TGCGCCAGCAGGAGTGGCCGCCGGGCGTTTTTT. The encoded protein is CASRSGRRAFF.

The chain combines TRBV5-8 with TRBJ2-5; 11 positions match TRBD2. The CDR3 length is 15 residues. CDR1 is SGHTS, CDR2 YDEGEE, per germline. V dropped 4 bases and J dropped 2; count of bases not matched to a gene: 4. CDR3 loop: CASSRGTSGQETQYF. DNA of the CDR3: TGTGCCAGCAGCCGAGGGACTAGCGGACAAGAGACCCAGTACTTC.

This clone showed up just once. This sequence joins TRBV4-1 and TRBJ1-4; tentative D call: TRBD1 (6 bases). The ends were cut back, 3 bases at V and 8 bases at J, with 22 bases in the middle. CDR3 size: 17 residues. Per the germline V gene, CDR1 is MGHRA and CDR2 is YSYEKL. This chain's CDR3 is CASSQGGFKRDYEKLFF. CDR3 coding DNA: TGCGCCAGCAGCCAGGGGGGCTTCAAACGGGACTACGAAAAACTGTTTTTT.

This clone showed up just a few times. V usage is TRBV7-2 and J usage is TRBJ2-2; no definite D call. The CDR3 runs 13 residues. The V end lost 3 bases, the J end lost 6 bases, and 8 bases lay between the germline ends. The germline CDR1 and CDR2 sequences are SGHTA and FQGNSA. CDR3 DNA sequence: TGTGCCAGCAGCTTTGAGTGGTCCGGGGAGCTGTTTTTT. Amino acid sequence: CASSFEWSGELFF.

The chain is built from TRBV10-3 and TRBJ1-1; D is unclear. The CDR3 consists of 13 residues. Trimming cost V 6 bases and J 1 base, with 9 bases left between them. The V gene's germline CDR1 is ENHRY and CDR2 SYGVKD. CDR3: CAISFGGNTEAFF. The CDR3 nucleotides read TGTGCCATCAGCTTTGGAGGGAACACTGAAGCTTTCTTT.

V is TRBV6-6 and J is TRBJ1-5, with a possible D match to TRBD1 (5 bases). This CDR3 has 15 amino acids. Trimming took 6 bases from V and 2 from J, leaving 14 bases between them. CDR1 and CDR2 from the germline V gene are MNHNY and SVGAGI (reference sequence). The CDR3 nucleotides are TGTGCCAGCAGCCCCGGGTGGGGCGGCAATCAGCCCCAGCATTTT. Translated: CASSPGWGGNQPQHF.

The V call is TRBV28, the J call TRBJ2-3; 7 bases line up with TRBD2. The length of the CDR3 is 13 residues. Germline V CDR1 and CDR2: MDHEN, SYDVKM. Here the CDR3 reads CERFGRHTDTQYF. CDR3 coding DNA: TGTGAGCGATTCGGGAGGCACACAGATACGCAGTATTTT. The variable domain in full, with the rest retrieved from reference TRBV28 and TRBJ2-3, is DVKVTQSSRYLVKRTGEKVFLECVQDMDHENMFWYRQDPGLGLRLIYFSYDVKMKEKGDIPEGYSVSREKKERFSLILESASTNQTSMYLCERFGRHTDTQYFGPGTRLTVL.

Comment on this clone: Other nucleotide sequences from this sample produce the same CDR3. The chain is built from TRBV7-3 and TRBJ2-1; D may be TRBD1 (5 bases). CDR3 length: 14 amino acids. Germline assignment: CDR1 SGHTA and CDR2 FQGTGA. With 2 bases removed from V and 5 bases from J, the gap between germline ends came to 10 bases. CDR3: CASSLSAGNNEQFF. The CDR3 nucleotides read TGTGCCAGCAGCTTATCGGCAGGGAACAATGAGCAGTTCTTC.

The chain couples TRBV6-1 to TRBJ1-2; D call uncertain. The V end was cut by 3 bases, the J end by 4 bases, with 6 bases between. This CDR3 comprises 12 residues. In germline, CDR1 is MNHNS, CDR2 SASEGT. CDR3 loop: CASSDGPYGYTF. The CDR3 nucleotides are TGTGCCAGCAGTGACGGACCCTATGGCTACACCTTC.

This clone was counted between two and nine times. Other DNA sequences in this specimen translate into the identical CDR3. In DNA form, the CDR3 reads TGTGCCAGCAGTTTACCCGTGGGGGAGCTGTTTTTT. It yields the protein CASSLPVGELFF. This chain joins TRBV28 and TRBJ2-2; D gene ambiguous. V lost 2 bases and J 8 bases, leaving 6 bases between the germline ends. The germline V gene encodes CDR1 MDHEN and CDR2 SYDVKM. CDR3 size: 12 residues.

Of note for this clone: At the DNA level, this CDR3 is encoded by other sequences in the same sample as well. The chain uses TRBV6-4 and TRBJ2-6; D possibly corresponds to TRBD1 (5 bases). There are 16 residues in the CDR3. V gave up 0 bases and J gave up 1 base, with 7 bases separating them. Per germline, CDR1 MRHNA and CDR2 SNTAGT. CDR3 in DNA: TGTGCCAGCAGTGACTCCTCAGGGTCTGGGGCCAACGTCCTGACTTTC. Its translation is CASSDSSGSGANVLTF.

V gene TRBV15 combines with J gene TRBJ2-3; no clear D. CDR1 and CDR2 (germline): LNHNV, YYDKDF (reference sequence). The ends were cut back, 10 bases at V and 4 bases at J, with 18 bases in the middle. The CDR3 consists of 14 residues. The CDR3 DNA is TGTGCCAGCCGTCCCGGGCCCAAGGCAGATACGCAGTATTTT. Protein product: CASRPGPKADTQYF.